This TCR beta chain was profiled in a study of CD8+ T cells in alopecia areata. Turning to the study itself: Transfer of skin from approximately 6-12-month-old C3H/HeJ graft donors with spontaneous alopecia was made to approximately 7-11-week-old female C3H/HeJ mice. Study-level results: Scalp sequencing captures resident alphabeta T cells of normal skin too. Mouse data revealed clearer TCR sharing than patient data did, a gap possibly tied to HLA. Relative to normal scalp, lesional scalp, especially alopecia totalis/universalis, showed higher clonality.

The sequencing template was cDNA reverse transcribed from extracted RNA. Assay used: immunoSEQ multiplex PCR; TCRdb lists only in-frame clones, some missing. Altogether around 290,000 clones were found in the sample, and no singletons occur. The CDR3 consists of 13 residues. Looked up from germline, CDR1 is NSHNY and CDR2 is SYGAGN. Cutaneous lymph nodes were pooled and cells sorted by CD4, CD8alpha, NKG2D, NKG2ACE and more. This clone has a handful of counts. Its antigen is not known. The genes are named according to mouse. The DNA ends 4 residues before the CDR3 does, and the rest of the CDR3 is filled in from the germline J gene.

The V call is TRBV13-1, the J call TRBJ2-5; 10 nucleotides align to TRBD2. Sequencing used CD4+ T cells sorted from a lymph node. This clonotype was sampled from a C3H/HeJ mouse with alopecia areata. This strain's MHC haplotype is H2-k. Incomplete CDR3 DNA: TGTGCCAGCACACCGGGACTGGGGGAC. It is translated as CASTPGLGD. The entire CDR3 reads CASTPGLGDTQYF.